This TCR beta chain was obtained from a study of cytomegalovirus exposure and HLA in healthy donors. Overall study context: T cells numbering about 179 million yielded fewer than 140 million unique TCR beta sequences in an earlier analysis. Within an early data release were approximately 85 million unique TCRs drawn from HLA-typed donors.

CDR3 length equals 15 residues. V trimming: 5 bases; J trimming: 0 bases; junction bases outside the gene matches: 4. CDR1 MDHEN and CDR2 SYDVKM come from the germline V gene. This PCR relied on a set of 60 Vbeta primers and 13 Jbeta primers. Generated by immunoSEQ multiplex PCR, the TCRdb table keeps only in-frame clones and is missing some. Of some 190,000 clones listed, around 78% are singletons. Study observations and caveats: High sensitivity and specificity were reportedly achieved when the classifier diagnosed cytomegalovirus status. Donors belonging to an Asian-associated ancestry cluster reportedly showed fewer N-insertions in productive TCRs than the approximately 670-donor mean, according to what a later analysis found.

On this clone itself: What it binds is unknown.

Sequenced input: PBMCs. The V and J genes are TRBV28 and TRBJ1-3; 7 nucleotides agree with TRBD1. This receptor was taken from a woman in her thirties in good health and CMV-seropositive. CDR3 amino acids: CASSGTDFSGNTIYF. The CDR3, as DNA: TGTGCCAGCAGTGGGACAGACTTCTCTGGAAACACCATATATTTT.